This T cell receptor beta chain is drawn from a study of T cell responses to AZD1222 COVID-19 vaccine (dated by TCRdb to about 2021). With respect to the entire study: Because spike-specific TCR depth and breadth did not differ between the two schedules, AZD1222 recipients who got a second dose at roughly 4 weeks were pooled with those who got a second dose at roughly 12 weeks. TCR sequencing was performed for 233 trial participants, of whom about 200 were given two doses of AZD1222 and approximately 26 were given two doses of MenACWY control vaccine. Enrollment into the trials was organized by age into subgroups of 18-55, 56-69 and 70-plus years, and those subgroups contained about 160, 30 and 59 TCR-sequenced participants, respectively.

The CDR3 regions of human TCRbeta chains were analyzed by immunosequencing. The original pipeline was this. Repertoire TCRs were matched against a reference library of SARS-CoV-2-specific TCRs generated with the MIRA antigen-specificity platform. Breadth was defined as the fraction of unique TCRs that were SARS-CoV-2-associated, and depth was defined as the fraction of total T cells that were SARS-CoV-2-associated. Using the MIRA data, every spike-specific TCR was mapped to the spike region that the TCR reacted to and assigned to either a CD4 or a CD8 class. Log10-transformed breadth and depth values were compared by one-way ANOVA with Sidak's multiple comparisons tests. The clones in this table, taken by TCRdb from immuneACCESS, are in-frame only. Not every clone is retained; where verified, under half of the shortfall comes from an unresolved V gene, and the cause of the rest is unknown. V and J calls and clone size are those listed in that table; D and trimming were worked out from the DNA. The sample records around 110,000 clones, approximately 92% of which are singletons. The ten largest clones add up to approximately 3.1% of the sample.

V drops 3 bases and J drops 5 bases, leaving 14 bases in between. The germline V gene (reference sequence) sets CDR1 to LNHDA and CDR2 to SQIVND. Including cysteine and phenylalanine, the CDR3 has 15 amino acids. Of the read, only the CDR3 DNA is kept; its 45 bases are in frame from base 1. As for this clone: The specificity of this receptor is unknown. No qualities accompany the bases; no much larger clone lies one base away.

Sample time point, as interpreted from the label and publication: baseline before first vaccination. Samples from vaccinated people were obtained from the UK trials COV001 and COV002, which included a single-blind randomized controlled phase 2/3 trial of AZD1222 (ChAdOx1 nCoV-19) in healthy adults. For TCRbeta chain sequencing, PBMC samples from trial participants were taken at day 0 and at day 28 after the second dose. The full study reports these points: Because no day 14 peak-response samples were available, the repertoires could be characterized only after the peak T cell response. Epitopes outside the regions mutated in the B.1.351 and B.1.1.7 variants were reportedly recognized by nearly half of the unique spike-specific TCRs. Spike-specific TCR breadth and depth rose significantly after two AZD1222 doses compared with day 0 and with MenACWY recipients. In the small 56-69-year group, the increase in depth fell short of significance, most likely because of low power. Conclusions about previously exposed vaccinees are limited because only five to seven AZD1222 recipients were SARS-CoV-2 seropositive at baseline. The whole spike protein was spanned by vaccine-associated CD4 TCRs, and dominant responses were seen in regions 160-218 and 743-854. Participants were mostly white British and included more females than males, and it was suggested by the authors that clonal diversity may have been underestimated.

The source is an adult in good health. The sequencing here drew on peripheral blood, taken on day 0 of AZD1222 vaccination. The chain was built from TRBV19 and TRBJ2-1, and possibly TRBD1, on 5 matching bases. The DNA sequence reads TGTGCCAGTAGTATCTTAAGGGGATCCGACAATGAGCAGTTCTTC. The resulting protein is CASSILRGSDNEQFF.